The rows below give T cell receptor beta chains drawn from one sample of a study of blood T cell repertoires in COVID-19. TCRdb keeps only in-frame clones here, not all; method: immunoSEQ multiplex PCR. The sample has 90,000 to 140,000 clones; 80% to 85% are singletons. The sample was peripheral blood. The receptors were sampled from an elderly man with acute or convalescent COVID-19. Both conserved end residues are part of each CDR3. The D gene is left open where the match is weak. The listing skips clone size in some rows; elsewhere it reads once, few, many or a size class.

d_gene,abundance,v_gene,j_gene,CDR3nt,CDR3aa
TRBD2,few,TRBV29-1,TRBJ2-1,TGCAGCGTTGTAGGAAGCGGGAGCTCCTACAATGAGCAGTTCTTC,CSVVGSGSSYNEQFF
TRBD1,NA,TRBV29-1,TRBJ2-7,TGCAGCGTTGAAGATCCACAGGGGGCGATCTACGAGCAGTACTTC,CSVEDPQGAIYEQYF
TRBD1,few,TRBV6-5,TRBJ1-3,TGTGCCAGCAGAACACAGGGGAATGGAAACACCATATATTTT,CASRTQGNGNTIYF
NA,NA,TRBV2,TRBJ2-1,TGTGCCAGCAGGACCGAGTGGACTATGGGCAATGAGCAGTTCTTC,CASRTEWTMGNEQFF
NA,once,TRBV19,TRBJ2-5,TGTGCCAGTAGTATTGGGGGGGAGACCCAGTACTTC,CASSIGGETQYF
TRBD2,NA,TRBV7-6,TRBJ2-1,TGTGCCAGCAGCCCGCCCGGGACTAGCGGGAAGAATGAGCAGTTCTTC,CASSPPGTSGKNEQFF
NA,NA,TRBV2,TRBJ2-6,TGTGCCAGCAGTGACAATGGGGCCAACGTCCTGACTTTC,CASSDNGANVLTF
TRBD1,NA,TRBV5-1,TRBJ1-1,TGCGCCAGCAGCCCGGACAGGGCAAACACTGAAGCTTTCTTT,CASSPDRANTEAFF
NA,NA,TRBV12-3/TRBV12-4,TRBJ1-4,TGTGCCAGCAGTTTCTCGGGGGGGAAACTGTTTTTT,CASSFSGGKLFF
NA,once,TRBV10-3,TRBJ2-3,TGTGCCATCAGTGAGTCCTCACCTCGGGTGGATACGCAGTATTTT,CAISESSPRVDTQYF
TRBD1,NA,TRBV25-1,TRBJ2-3,TGTGCCAGCAGGCGGAAGGGGGCCACAGATACGCAGTATTTT,CASRRKGATDTQYF
NA,NA,TRBV5-4,TRBJ2-1,TGTGCCAGCAGCTCCGCTGGGAGCTCCTACAATGAGCAGTTCTTC,CASSSAGSSYNEQFF
NA,few,TRBV6-6,TRBJ1-1,TGTGCCAGCAGTTTCGACAGGACGAACACTGAAGCTTTCTTT,CASSFDRTNTEAFF
TRBD2,NA,TRBV4-1,TRBJ2-3,TGCGCCAGCAGCCAAACCCGGACTAGCGGTAGCACAGATACGCAGTATTTT,CASSQTRTSGSTDTQYF
NA,NA,TRBV9,TRBJ2-1,TGTGCCAGCAGCGCTCGCGAGGCCCTTTACAATGAGCAGTTCTTC,CASSAREALYNEQFF
NA,NA,TRBV24-1,TRBJ2-1,TGTGCCACCAGTGATTCAGGGATTCGCTACAATGAGCAGTTCTTC,CATSDSGIRYNEQFF
NA,NA,TRBV5-1,TRBJ2-2,TGCGCCAGCAGCTTGCCCTCAGGTATGGAGAACACCGGGGAGCTGTTTTTT,CASSLPSGMENTGELFF
NA,once,TRBV18,TRBJ1-4,TGTGCCAGCTCACCTACAACTAATGAAAAACTGTTTTTT,CASSPTTNEKLFF
TRBD2,NA,TRBV5-1,TRBJ2-2,TGCGCCAGTCTAGCGGGAGGGCCGAACGGGGAGCTGTTTTTT,CASLAGGPNGELFF
NA,NA,TRBV7-2,TRBJ1-3,TGTGCCAGCAGCAGGTCGAGGGCCGGCTCTGGAAACACCATATATTTT,CASSRSRAGSGNTIYF
NA,NA,TRBV2,TRBJ2-7,TGTGCCAGCAGGGACAGAAATTACGAGCAGTACTTC,CASRDRNYEQYF
NA,NA,TRBV18,TRBJ1-5,TGTGCCAGCTCACCAACAAGGGAGCAGCCCCAGCATTTT,CASSPTREQPQHF
TRBD1,NA,TRBV6-2/TRBV6-3,TRBJ2-1,TGTGCCAGCAGTTACTACAGGGGCAATGAGCAGTTCTTC,CASSYYRGNEQFF
NA,NA,TRBV30,TRBJ2-5,TGTGCCTGGAGTTGGCAAGACCAAGAGACCCAGTACTTC,CAWSWQDQETQYF
NA,NA,TRBV6-5,TRBJ2-1,TGTGCCAGCCAGCCCAGACAGGCGGGCCGGGATGAGCAGTTCTTC,CASQPRQAGRDEQFF
TRBD1,NA,TRBV11-3,TRBJ2-2,TGTGCCAGCAGCTTAAGACAGGGCACCGGGGAGCTGTTTTTT,CASSLRQGTGELFF
TRBD1,NA,TRBV15,TRBJ2-5,TGTGCCACCAGCAGAGAAACAGGGGTCCAAGAGACCCAGTACTTC,CATSRETGVQETQYF
NA,NA,TRBV28,TRBJ2-1,TGTGCCAGCAGGCAACAGGGTGGTAATGAGCAGTTCTTC,CASRQQGGNEQFF
NA,NA,TRBV5-1,TRBJ1-1,TGCGCCAGCAGCTTGACCGGGAACACTGAAGCTTTCTTT,CASSLTGNTEAFF
TRBD1,once,TRBV27,TRBJ1-6,TGTGCCAGCAGTCCCGGACAGGGTACTCCGAGCTCCTATAATTCACCCCTCCACTTT,CASSPGQGTPSSYNSPLHF
NA,NA,TRBV5-5,TRBJ1-2,TGTGCCAGCAGCTTACTAAGGCCGGATCCGCTTTACTTC,CASSLLRPDPLYF
NA,NA,TRBV6-5,TRBJ1-6,TGTGCCAGCAGTTACTCCGACAGCTACTATAATTCACCCCTCCACTTT,CASSYSDSYYNSPLHF
NA,once,TRBV2,TRBJ1-6,TGTGCCAGCCGTTTTGAGGGTAGCCGTAATTCACCCCTCCACTTT,CASRFEGSRNSPLHF
NA,NA,TRBV19,TRBJ2-3,TGTGCCAGTAGTCTCTCCCGGGGAAATACGCAGTATTTT,CASSLSRGNTQYF
NA,NA,TRBV5-1,TRBJ2-2,TGCGCCAGCAGCTTGGGACTTCCGACCGGGGAGCTGTTTTTT,CASSLGLPTGELFF
TRBD2,NA,TRBV5-1,TRBJ2-5,TGCGCCAGCAGCCCACGACTAGCGGGAGTAGGGGAGACCCAGTACTTC,CASSPRLAGVGETQYF
NA,NA,TRBV7-2,TRBJ1-6,TGTGCCAGCAGCTTAGGTCCCAGGAATAATTCACCCCTCCACTTT,CASSLGPRNNSPLHF
NA,NA,TRBV5-1,TRBJ2-7,TGCGCCAGCAGCTTGGTGGCTGGCTCCTACGAGCAGTACTTC,CASSLVAGSYEQYF
NA,NA,TRBV18,TRBJ2-6,TGTGCCAGCTCACCCTTCTCTGGGGCCAACGTCCTGACTTTC,CASSPFSGANVLTF
NA,NA,TRBV7-2,TRBJ1-5,TGTGCCAGCAGCGCAGGGATCAATCAGCCCCAGCATTTT,CASSAGINQPQHF
NA,NA,TRBV2,TRBJ1-5,TGTGCCAGCAGCCCTGGACTAACGGCTCGATCCCAGCATTTT,CASSPGLTARSQHF
TRBD1,NA,TRBV5-1,TRBJ2-1,TGCGCCAGCAGCTTGGAATATGGACAGGGGGGAGTAAATGAGCAGTTCTTC,CASSLEYGQGGVNEQFF
NA,once,TRBV18,TRBJ2-7,TGTGCCAGCTCACCACAACGGAGAGAGAGAGTTGAGTACTTC,CASSPQRRERVEYF